This T cell receptor beta chain stems from a study of low-dose radiotherapy and immunotherapy resistance in tumors (dated by TCRdb to between 2022 and 2023). Broadly, across the study: In Cohort 1, each fraction delivered 0.5 Gy every 2 weeks, and the prescribed total PTV dose was 6.5 Gy. Patients were given nivolumab as a 240 mg flat dose every two weeks and ipilimumab at 1 mg/kg every six weeks, with both drugs delivered intravenously. Starting on cycle 1 day 1, patients took 300 mg of aspirin by mouth once a day for four cycles. The translational analysis covered eight patients: three from the first dose cohort and the first five from the second dose cohort. Intravenous cyclophosphamide at 200 mg/m2 was administered every two weeks, one day ahead of each radiation and immunotherapy administration. Cohort 2 received 1 Gy per fraction every two weeks, with a total of 13 Gy over 26 weeks. Trial participants were not randomized into treatment groups.

As encoded in the germline V gene, CDR1 is SQVTM while CDR2 is ANQGSEA. The CDR3 runs 14 residues from the cysteine to the phenylalanine. The DNA shown is the 42-base CDR3, in frame from base 1. Trimming takes 7 bases from V and 1 base from J, and the germline ends sit 13 bases apart. First-strand cDNA was synthesized with Superscript III and a set of TRAV- and TRBV-specific primers, covering both TCRalpha and TCRbeta chains. TCRs were amplified for around 20 PCR cycles with Phusion, using a constant-region primer paired with the adapter attached to the V primers. Isolated mRNA was amplified with the MessageAmp II aRNA Amplification Kit, using a roughly 15-hour in vitro transcription at 37°C. The Dynabeads mRNA DIRECT Purification Kit was used to isolate mRNA for TCR sequencing. Indexed Illumina adapters were added in a second approximately 25-cycle Phusion PCR, and the resulting products were purified with AMPure XP beads. Deep sequencing of the TCRalpha and TCRbeta libraries was carried out on an Illumina MiniSeq instrument. Concerning the study's data processing: Custom Perl scripts were used to pool TCR sequences that encoded the same protein, to remove out-of-frame sequences, and to calculate the abundance of each clonotype. The analysis excluded TCR sequences that were supported by just one read. Among the metrics used to describe the repertoires were Shannon entropy, Gini index, clonality, richness, and the frequency of TCRs shared between repertoires. TCRdb passed the public sequencing reads through fastp at Q25 and MiXCR, retaining productive beta sequences. Each entry merges the rows of one CDR3 protein and shows their most common DNA and genes. TCRdb's processing, not the authors', yielded these V and J calls. For this sample the table gives around 99,000 distinct CDR3 sequences, of which 9% to 9.5% were detected only once. The ten most abundant clones make up around 1% of the sample.

Many counts were recorded for this clonotype. Its cognate antigen has yet to be identified. Base-call qualities are not available, and no considerably larger clone is one nucleotide away. Sample time point, as interpreted from the label and publication: before trial treatment. Donors were enrolled in RACIN, a single-arm phase I dose-escalation trial in which nivolumab, ipilimumab, aspirin, low-dose cyclophosphamide and low-dose radiotherapy were combined. Patients were eligible if they had advanced solid tumors that were TIL-negative. The material sequenced was PBMCs, taken before treatment. The TCR sequence derives from a male donor with prostate cancer. This sequence uses TRBV29-1 and TRBJ2-2; the D gene could be either TRBD1 or TRBD2, each agreeing at 6 bases. The base sequence is TGCAGCGCGCCGAAGGGGGGGAACACCGGGGAGCTGTTTTTT. Its amino acids are CSAPKGGNTGELFF.